This passage covers 9 T cell receptor beta chains from one sample sequenced in a study of blood T cell repertoires in COVID-19. Libraries were prepared by immunoSEQ multiplex PCR; TCRdb keeps only in-frame clonotypes and omits some of them. Seen here are about half a million clones, roughly 89% observed once, and the top ten hold 0.9%. Sample: peripheral blood. The receptors come from a man aged 18 to 29 with COVID-19, enrolled during active disease.

The V call is TRBV21-1, the J call TRBJ2-1; the tabulated D call, TRBD2, remains unverified against the DNA. TRBV21-1 is a pseudogene locus. The length of the CDR3 is 18 residues. This CDR3 reads CASSARQTTSSLYNEQFF. The CDR3 region has the DNA TGTGCCAGCAGCGCCCGACAAACGACTAGCAGCCTTTACAATGAGCAGTTCTTC.

This rearrangement joins TRBV12-3 or TRBV12-4 to TRBJ1-1; TRBD1 might be the D (6 bases). Trimming shortened V by 11 bases and J by 1 base, and 11 bases separated the two germline ends. CDR3 length equals 12 residues. Here the CDR3 reads CAGGDTNTEAFF. DNA of the CDR3: TGTGCCGGGGGGGACACGAACACTGAAGCTTTCTTT.

V gene TRBV6-1 combines with J gene TRBJ2-7; a possible D gene is TRBD1 (6 bases). Germline-derived CDR1 and CDR2 are MNHNS and SASEGT. Trimming took off 2 bases at V and 6 bases at J, with 17 bases between the two ends. This CDR3 has 15 amino acids. The CDR3 spells CASSEWERVDSEQYF. CDR3 nucleotide sequence: TGTGCCAGCAGTGAATGGGAGAGGGTGGACAGCGAGCAGTACTTC.

The V call is TRBV5-5, the J call TRBJ1-3; no firm D call. Germline CDR1 is SGHKS and CDR2 is YYEKEE (reference sequence). The CDR3 contains 16 residues. The V end lost 2 bases, the J end lost 0 bases, and 12 bases lay between the germline ends. The chain's CDR3 is CASSFRHDFSGNTIYF. CDR3 coding DNA: TGTGCCAGCAGCTTTCGACACGATTTCTCTGGAAACACCATATATTTT.

This clone appeared a few times. This chain connects TRBV4-2 to TRBJ1-1; D is perhaps TRBD1 (5 bases). CDR1 is LGHNA, CDR2 YNFKEQ, per germline. The CDR3 has 13 amino acids. Trimming left V 8 bases short and J 0 bases short, with 10 bases between. The CDR3 region is CASGGTLNTEAFF. The CDR3 bases are TGTGCCAGCGGGGGGACTTTGAACACTGAAGCTTTCTTT.

Only one count was recorded for this clone. This chain joins TRBV12-3 or TRBV12-4 and TRBJ2-1, with D perhaps TRBD1 (5 bases). V gave up 5 bases and J gave up 7 bases, with 12 bases separating them. The CDR3 is made up of 13 amino acids. This CDR3 reads CASSPQVGNEQFF. CDR3 nucleotides: TGTGCCAGCAGTCCACAGGTTGGGAATGAGCAGTTCTTC.

A remark on this clone: The same CDR3 is also encoded by other DNA sequences in this sample. This rearrangement joins TRBV29-1 to TRBJ1-2, with 11 bases that match TRBD1. The CDR3 spans 12 residues. The V gene's germline CDR1 is SQVTM and CDR2 ANQGSEA. Losses at the gene ends were 7 bases for V and 3 bases for J; bases not matched to a gene: 1. In DNA form, the CDR3 reads TGCAGCGGGGGACAGGGGGACTATGGCTACACCTTC. This gives the protein CSGGQGDYGYTF.

This chain uses TRBV7-8 with TRBJ1-1; no definite D call. Trimming cost V 5 bases and J 1 base, with 8 bases left between them. CDR1 is SGHVS and CDR2 is FQNEAQ in the germline V gene. The CDR3 is made up of 13 amino acids. The DNA for the CDR3 is TGTGCCAGCAGCCCAAAGAGGAACACTGAAGCTTTCTTT. Translated, it gives CASSPKRNTEAFF.

V gene TRBV10-3 combines with J gene TRBJ1-1; a weak D match, TRBD1 (6 bases). The V end was cut by 6 bases, the J end by 2 bases, with 13 bases between. This CDR3 is built from 14 residues. CDR1 is ENHRY and CDR2 is SYGVKD in the germline V gene. DNA for the CDR3: TGTGCCATCAGGGGGGACAACGGTAACACTGAAGCTTTCTTT. Its protein is CAIRGDNGNTEAFF.